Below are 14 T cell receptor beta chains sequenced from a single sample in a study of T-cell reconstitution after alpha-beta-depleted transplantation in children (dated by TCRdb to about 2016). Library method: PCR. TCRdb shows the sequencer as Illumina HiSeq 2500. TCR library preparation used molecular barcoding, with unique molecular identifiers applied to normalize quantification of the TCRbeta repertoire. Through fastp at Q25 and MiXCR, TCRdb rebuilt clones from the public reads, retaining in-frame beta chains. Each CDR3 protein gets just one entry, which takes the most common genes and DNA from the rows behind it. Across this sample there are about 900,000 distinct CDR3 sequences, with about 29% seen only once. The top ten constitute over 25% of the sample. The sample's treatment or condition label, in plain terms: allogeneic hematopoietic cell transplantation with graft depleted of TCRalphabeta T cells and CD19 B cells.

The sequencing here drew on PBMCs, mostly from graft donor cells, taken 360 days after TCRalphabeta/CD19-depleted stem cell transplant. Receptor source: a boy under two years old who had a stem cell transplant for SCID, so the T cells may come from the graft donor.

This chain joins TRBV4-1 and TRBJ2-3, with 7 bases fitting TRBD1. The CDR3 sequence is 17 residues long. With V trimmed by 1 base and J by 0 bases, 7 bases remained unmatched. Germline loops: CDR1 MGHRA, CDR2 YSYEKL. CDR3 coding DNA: TGCGCCAGCAGCCAAGGGGTCTGGACAGGAAGCACAGATACGCAGTATTTT. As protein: CASSQGVWTGSTDTQYF.

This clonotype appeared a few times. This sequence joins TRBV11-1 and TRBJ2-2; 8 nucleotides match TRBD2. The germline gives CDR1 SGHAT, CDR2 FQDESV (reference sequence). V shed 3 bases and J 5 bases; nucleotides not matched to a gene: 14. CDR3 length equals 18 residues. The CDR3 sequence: CASSLFPRTSNPTGELFF. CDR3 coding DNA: TGTGCCAGCAGCTTGTTCCCCAGGACTAGCAATCCTACCGGGGAGCTGTTTTTT. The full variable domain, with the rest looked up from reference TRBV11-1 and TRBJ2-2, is EAEVAQSPRYKITEKSQAVAFWCDPISGHATLYWYRQILGQGPELLVQFQDESVVDDSQLPKDRFSAERLKGVDSTLKIQPAELGDSAMYLCASSLFPRTSNPTGELFFGEGSRLTVL.

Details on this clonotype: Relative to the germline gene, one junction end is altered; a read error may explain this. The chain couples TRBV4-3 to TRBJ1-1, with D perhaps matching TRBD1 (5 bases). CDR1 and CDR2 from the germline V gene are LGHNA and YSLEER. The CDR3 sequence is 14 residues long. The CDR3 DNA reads TGTGCCAGCAGCCAAGATGGGGGGGGCACTGAAGCTTTCTTT. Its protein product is CASSQDGGGTEAFF.

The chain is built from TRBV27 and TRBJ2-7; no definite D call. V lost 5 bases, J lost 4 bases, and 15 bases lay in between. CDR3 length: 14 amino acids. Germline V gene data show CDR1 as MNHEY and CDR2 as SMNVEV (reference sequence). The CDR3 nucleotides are TGTGCCAGCAGTCCCCGGTCCCCCTTATACGAGCAGTACTTC. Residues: CASSPRSPLYEQYF.

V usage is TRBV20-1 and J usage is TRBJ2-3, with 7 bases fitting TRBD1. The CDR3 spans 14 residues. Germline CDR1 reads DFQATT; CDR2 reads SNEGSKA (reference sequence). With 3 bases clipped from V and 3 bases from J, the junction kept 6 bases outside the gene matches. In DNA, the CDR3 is TGCAGTGCTAGGGTCGACAGGGATACAGATACGCAGTATTTT. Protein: CSARVDRDTDTQYF.

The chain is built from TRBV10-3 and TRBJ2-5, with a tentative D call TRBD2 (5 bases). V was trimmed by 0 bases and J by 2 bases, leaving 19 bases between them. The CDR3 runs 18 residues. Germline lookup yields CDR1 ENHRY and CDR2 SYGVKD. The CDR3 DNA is TGTGCCATCAGTGAGTCTTATTTTTTAGGACGGGGACAAGAGACCCAGTACTTC. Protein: CAISESYFLGRGQETQYF.

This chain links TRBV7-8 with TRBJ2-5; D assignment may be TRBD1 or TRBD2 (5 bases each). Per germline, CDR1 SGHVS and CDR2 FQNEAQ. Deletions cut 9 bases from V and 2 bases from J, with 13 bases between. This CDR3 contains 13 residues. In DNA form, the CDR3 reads TGTGCCAGAGCAATGGGACCACAAGAGACCCAGTACTTC. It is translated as CARAMGPQETQYF.

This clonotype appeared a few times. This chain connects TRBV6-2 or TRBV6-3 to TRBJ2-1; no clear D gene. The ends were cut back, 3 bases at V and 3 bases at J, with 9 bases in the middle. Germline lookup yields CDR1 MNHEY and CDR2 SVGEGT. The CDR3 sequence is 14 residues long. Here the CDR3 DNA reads TGTGCCAGCAGTTATGAGCTGATCTACAATGAGCAGTTCTTC. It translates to CASSYELIYNEQFF.

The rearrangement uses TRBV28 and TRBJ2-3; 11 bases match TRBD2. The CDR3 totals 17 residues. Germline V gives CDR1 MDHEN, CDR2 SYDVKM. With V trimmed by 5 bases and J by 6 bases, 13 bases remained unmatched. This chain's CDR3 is CASSPIAGGAPGDTQYF. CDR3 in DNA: TGTGCCAGCAGTCCAATAGCGGGGGGGGCCCCCGGCGATACGCAGTATTTT.

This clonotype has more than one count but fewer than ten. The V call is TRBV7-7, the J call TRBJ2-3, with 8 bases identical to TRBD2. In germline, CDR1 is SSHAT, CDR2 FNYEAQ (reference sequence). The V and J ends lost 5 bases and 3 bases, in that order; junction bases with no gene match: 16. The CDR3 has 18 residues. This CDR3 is CASSLELFSGEGTDTQYF. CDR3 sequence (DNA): TGTGCCAGCAGCCTCGAACTCTTTAGCGGGGAGGGGACAGATACGCAGTATTTT.

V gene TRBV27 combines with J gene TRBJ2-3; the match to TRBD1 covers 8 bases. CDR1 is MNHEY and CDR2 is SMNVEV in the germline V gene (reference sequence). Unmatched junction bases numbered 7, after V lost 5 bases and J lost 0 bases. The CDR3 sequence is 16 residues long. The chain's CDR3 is CASSTPGGASTDTQYF. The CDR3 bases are TGTGCCAGCAGTACCCCAGGGGGCGCGAGCACAGATACGCAGTATTTT.

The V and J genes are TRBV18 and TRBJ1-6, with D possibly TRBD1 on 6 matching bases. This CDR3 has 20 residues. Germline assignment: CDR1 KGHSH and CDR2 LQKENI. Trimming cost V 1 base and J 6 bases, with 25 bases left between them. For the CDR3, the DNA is TGTGCCAGCTCACCACTTGAGATGGGGCAGGGGCGCCCCCTTAATTCACCCCTCCACTTT. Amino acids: CASSPLEMGQGRPLNSPLHF.

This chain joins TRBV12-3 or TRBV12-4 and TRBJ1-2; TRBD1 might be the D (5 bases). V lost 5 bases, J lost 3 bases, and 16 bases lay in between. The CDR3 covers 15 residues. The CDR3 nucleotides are TGTGCCAGCAGTCGAAGGGGAGCTAGGGACTATGGCTACACCTTC. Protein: CASSRRGARDYGYTF.

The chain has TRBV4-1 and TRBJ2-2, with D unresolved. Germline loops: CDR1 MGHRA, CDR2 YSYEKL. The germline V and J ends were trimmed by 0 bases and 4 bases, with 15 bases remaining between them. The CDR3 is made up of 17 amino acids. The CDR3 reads CASSQDRAGSTTGELFF. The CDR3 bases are TGCGCCAGCAGCCAAGATAGGGCCGGATCGACCACCGGGGAGCTGTTTTTT.